This TCR beta chain is from a study of T-cell reconstitution after alpha-beta-depleted transplantation in children. Findings of the study overall: Approximately two months post-transplant, alpha-beta T cells reportedly originated from several hundred expanded graft clones. Diversity of TCRbeta at day 60 was high in some patients, arising from surviving recipient T cells and thymic progenitors.

Researchers prepared the TCRbeta library using unique molecular identifiers, the study reports. TCRdb analysed the PCR reads with MiXCR anew, one entry per CDR3 protein. The data hold 700,000 to 950,000 distinct CDR3 sequences, with about 16% observed a single time. This clonotype was counted ten times or more. No antigen is known for it. Between the trimmed V and J ends, which lost 3 bases and 6 bases, there was a span of 9 bases. The germline gives CDR1 KGHSH, CDR2 LQKENI. The CDR3 runs to 13 residues. The genes are TRBV18 and TRBJ2-1; the D is unclear. The sample was PBMCs, mostly from graft donor cells, taken 360 days after TCRalphabeta/CD19-depleted stem cell transplant. The receptor was isolated from a male patient aged 10 to 17 who had a stem cell transplant for acute lymphoblastic leukemia, so the T cells may come from the graft donor. The CDR3 DNA reads as TGTGCCAGCTCACCCGGGCAGGTCAATGAGCAGTTCTTC. The encoded protein is CASSPGQVNEQFF. Combining the CDR3 with reference TRBV18 and TRBJ2-1 gives the whole variable domain NAGVMQNPRHLVRRRGQEARLRCSPMKGHSHVYWYRQLPEEGLKFMVYLQKENIIDESGMPKERFSAEFPKEGPSILRIQQVVRGDSAAYFCASSPGQVNEQFFGPGTRLTVL.